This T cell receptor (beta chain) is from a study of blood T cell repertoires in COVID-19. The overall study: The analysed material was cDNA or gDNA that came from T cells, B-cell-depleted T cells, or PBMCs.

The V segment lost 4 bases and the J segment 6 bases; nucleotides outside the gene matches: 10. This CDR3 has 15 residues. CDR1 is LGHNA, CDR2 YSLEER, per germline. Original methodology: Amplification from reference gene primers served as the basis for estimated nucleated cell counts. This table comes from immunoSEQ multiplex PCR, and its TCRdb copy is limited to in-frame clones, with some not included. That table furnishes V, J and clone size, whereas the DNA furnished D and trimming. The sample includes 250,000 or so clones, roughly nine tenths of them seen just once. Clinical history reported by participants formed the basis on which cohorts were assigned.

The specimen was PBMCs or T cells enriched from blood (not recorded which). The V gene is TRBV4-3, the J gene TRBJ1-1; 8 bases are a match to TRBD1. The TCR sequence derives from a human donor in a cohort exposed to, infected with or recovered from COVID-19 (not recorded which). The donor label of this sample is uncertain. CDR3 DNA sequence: TGCGCCAGCAGCCCCGCCGGACAGGGTTACCCTGAAGCTTTCTTT. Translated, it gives CASSPAGQGYPEAFF.